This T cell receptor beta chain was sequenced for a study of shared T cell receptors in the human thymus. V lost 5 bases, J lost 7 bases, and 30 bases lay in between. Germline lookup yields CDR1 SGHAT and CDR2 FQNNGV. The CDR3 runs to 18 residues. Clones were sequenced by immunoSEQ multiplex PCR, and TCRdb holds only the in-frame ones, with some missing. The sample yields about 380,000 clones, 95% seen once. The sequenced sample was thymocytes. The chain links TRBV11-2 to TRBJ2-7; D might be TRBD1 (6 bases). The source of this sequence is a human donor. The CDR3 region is CASSVWPRTRGERREQYF. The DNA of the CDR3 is TGTGCCAGCAGCGTATGGCCCAGAACCAGGGGCGAACGGAGGGAGCAGTACTTC.